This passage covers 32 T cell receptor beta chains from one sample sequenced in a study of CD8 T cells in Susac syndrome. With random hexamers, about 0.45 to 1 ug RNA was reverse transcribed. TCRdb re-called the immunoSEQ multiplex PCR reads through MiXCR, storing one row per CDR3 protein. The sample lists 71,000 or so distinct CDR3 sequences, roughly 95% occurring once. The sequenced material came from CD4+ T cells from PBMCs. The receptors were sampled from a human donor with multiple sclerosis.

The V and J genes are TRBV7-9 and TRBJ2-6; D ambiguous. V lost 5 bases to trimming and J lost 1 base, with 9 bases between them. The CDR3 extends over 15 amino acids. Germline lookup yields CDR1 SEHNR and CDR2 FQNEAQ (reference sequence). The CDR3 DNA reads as TGTGCCAGCAGCAAAAGGGATTCTGGGGCCAACGTCCTGACTTTC. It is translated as CASSKRDSGANVLTF. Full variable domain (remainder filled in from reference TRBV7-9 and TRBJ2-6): DTGVSQNPRHKITKRGQNVTFRCDPISEHNRLYWYRQTLGQGPEFLTYFQNEAQLEKSRLLSDRFSAERPKGSFSTLEIQRTEQGDSAMYLCASSKRDSGANVLTFGAGSRLTVL.

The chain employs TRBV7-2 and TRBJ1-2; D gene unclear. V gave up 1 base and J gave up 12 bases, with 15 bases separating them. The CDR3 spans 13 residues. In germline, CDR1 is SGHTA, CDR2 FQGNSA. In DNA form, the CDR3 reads TGTGCCAGCAGCTTAGGGGATCGGTCGCAACACACCTTC. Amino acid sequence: CASSLGDRSQHTF. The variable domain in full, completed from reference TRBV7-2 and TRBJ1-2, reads GAGVSQSPSNKVTEKGKDVELRCDPISGHTALYWYRQSLGQGLEFLIYFQGNSAPDKSGLPSDRFSAERTGGSVSTLTIQRTQQEDSAVYLCASSLGDRSQHTFGSGTRLTVV.

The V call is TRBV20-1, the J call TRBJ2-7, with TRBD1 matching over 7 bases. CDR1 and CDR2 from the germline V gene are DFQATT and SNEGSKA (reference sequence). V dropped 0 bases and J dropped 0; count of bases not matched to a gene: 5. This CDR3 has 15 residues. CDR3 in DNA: TGCAGTGCTAGAGATTCCAGGGGGAGCTCCTACGAGCAGTACTTC. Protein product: CSARDSRGSSYEQYF.

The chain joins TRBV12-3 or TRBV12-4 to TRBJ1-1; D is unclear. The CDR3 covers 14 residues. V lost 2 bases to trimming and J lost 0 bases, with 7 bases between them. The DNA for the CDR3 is TGTGCCAGCAGTTTACAGCTAATGAACACTGAAGCTTTCTTT. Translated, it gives CASSLQLMNTEAFF.

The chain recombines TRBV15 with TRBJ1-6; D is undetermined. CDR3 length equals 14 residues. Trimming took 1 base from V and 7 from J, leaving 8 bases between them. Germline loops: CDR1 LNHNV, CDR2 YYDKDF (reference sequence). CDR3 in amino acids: CATSRAPDNSPLHF. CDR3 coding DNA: TGTGCCACCAGCAGAGCGCCGGACAATTCACCCCTCCACTTT.

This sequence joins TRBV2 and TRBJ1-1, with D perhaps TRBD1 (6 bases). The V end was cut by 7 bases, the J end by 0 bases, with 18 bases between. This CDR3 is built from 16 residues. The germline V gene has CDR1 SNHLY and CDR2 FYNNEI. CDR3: CASTYRVQLMNTEAFF. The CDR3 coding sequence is TGTGCCAGCACCTACAGGGTTCAGCTCATGAACACTGAAGCTTTCTTT.

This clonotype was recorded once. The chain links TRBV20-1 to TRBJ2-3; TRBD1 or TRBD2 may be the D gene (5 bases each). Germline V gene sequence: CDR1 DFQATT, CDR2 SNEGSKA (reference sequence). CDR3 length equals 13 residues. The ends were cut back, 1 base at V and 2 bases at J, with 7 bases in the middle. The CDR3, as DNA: TGCAGTGCTAGAGGGGACCCCACAGATACGCAGTATTTT. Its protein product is CSARGDPTDTQYF.

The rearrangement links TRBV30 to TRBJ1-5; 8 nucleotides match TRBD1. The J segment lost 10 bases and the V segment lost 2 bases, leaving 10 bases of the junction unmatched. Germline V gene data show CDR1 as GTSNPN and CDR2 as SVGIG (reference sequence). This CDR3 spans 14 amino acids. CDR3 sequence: CAWSIRDRRGPQHF. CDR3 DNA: TGTGCCTGGAGTATCCGGGACAGGCGCGGCCCCCAGCATTTT.

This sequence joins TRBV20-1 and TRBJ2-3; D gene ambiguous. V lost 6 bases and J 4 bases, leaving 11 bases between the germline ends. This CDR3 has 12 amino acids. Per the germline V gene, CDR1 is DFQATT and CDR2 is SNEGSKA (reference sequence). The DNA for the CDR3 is TGCAGTGCATTAGGGTACTCAGATACGCAGTATTTT. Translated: CSALGYSDTQYF.

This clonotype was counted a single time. The CDR3 loop is CSASGADQETQYF. CDR3 sequence (DNA): TGCAGTGCTAGCGGGGCGGACCAAGAGACCCAGTACTTC. This chain connects TRBV20-1 to TRBJ2-5; D may be TRBD1 or TRBD2 (5 bases each). This CDR3 has 13 amino acids. The V end was cut by 3 bases, the J end by 0 bases, with 8 bases between. CDR1 DFQATT and CDR2 SNEGSKA come from the germline V gene (reference sequence).

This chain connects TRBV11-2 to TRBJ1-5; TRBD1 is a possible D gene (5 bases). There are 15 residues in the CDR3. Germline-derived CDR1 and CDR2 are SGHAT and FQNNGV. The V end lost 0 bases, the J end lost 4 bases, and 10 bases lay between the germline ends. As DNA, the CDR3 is TGTGCCAGCAGCTTAGATCTCGGGGGTAATCAGCCCCAGCATTTT. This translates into CASSLDLGGNQPQHF.

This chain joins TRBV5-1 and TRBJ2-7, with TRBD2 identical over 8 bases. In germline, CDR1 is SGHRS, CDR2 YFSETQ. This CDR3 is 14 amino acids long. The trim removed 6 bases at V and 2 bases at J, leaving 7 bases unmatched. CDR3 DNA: TGCGCCAGCAAGGGACTAGTTGGTCCCTACGAGCAGTACTTC. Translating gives CASKGLVGPYEQYF.

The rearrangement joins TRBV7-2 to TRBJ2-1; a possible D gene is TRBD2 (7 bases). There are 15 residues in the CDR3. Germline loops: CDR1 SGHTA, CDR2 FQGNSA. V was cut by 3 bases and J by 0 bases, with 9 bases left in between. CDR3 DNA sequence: TGTGCCAGCAGCTTTGCGGGGGCCTCCTACAATGAGCAGTTCTTC. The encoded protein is CASSFAGASYNEQFF.

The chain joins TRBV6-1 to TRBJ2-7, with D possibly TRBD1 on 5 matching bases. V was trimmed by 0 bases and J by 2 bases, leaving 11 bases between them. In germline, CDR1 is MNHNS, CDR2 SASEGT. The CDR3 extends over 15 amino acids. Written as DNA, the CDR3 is TGTGCCAGCAGTGAAGCGCATCAGGGCCCCTACGAGCAGTACTTC. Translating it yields CASSEAHQGPYEQYF.

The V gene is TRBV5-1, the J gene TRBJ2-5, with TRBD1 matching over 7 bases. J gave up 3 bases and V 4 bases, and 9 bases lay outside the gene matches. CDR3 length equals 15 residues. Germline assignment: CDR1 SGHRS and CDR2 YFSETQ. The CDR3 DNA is TGCGCCAGCAGCACCCCAGGGGGATCCGAAGAGACCCAGTACTTC. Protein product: CASSTPGGSEETQYF.

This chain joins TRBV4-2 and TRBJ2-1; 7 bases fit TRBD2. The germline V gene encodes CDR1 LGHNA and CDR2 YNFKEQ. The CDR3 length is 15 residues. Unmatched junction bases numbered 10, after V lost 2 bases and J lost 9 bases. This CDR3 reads CASSQRGGSVTEQFF. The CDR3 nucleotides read TGTGCCAGCAGCCAACGGGGAGGGAGTGTTACTGAGCAGTTCTTC.

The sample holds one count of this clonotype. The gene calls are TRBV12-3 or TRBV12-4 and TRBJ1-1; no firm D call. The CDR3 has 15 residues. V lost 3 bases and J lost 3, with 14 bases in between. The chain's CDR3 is CASSFRSTLHTEAFF. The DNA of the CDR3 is TGTGCCAGCAGTTTCCGTTCCACTCTTCACACTGAAGCTTTCTTT.

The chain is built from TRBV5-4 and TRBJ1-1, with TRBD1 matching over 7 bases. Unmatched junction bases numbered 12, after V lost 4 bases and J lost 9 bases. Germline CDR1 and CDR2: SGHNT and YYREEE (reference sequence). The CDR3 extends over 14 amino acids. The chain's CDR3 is CASSEISGTAKAFF. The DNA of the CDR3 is TGTGCCAGCAGCGAAATCTCCGGGACAGCCAAAGCTTTCTTT.

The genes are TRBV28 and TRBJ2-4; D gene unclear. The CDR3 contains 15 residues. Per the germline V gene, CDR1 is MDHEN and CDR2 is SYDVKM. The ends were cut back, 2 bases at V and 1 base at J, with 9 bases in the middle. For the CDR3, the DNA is TGTGCCAGCAGTTTAGCATGGCGGGCCAAAAACATTCAGTACTTC. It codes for CASSLAWRAKNIQYF.

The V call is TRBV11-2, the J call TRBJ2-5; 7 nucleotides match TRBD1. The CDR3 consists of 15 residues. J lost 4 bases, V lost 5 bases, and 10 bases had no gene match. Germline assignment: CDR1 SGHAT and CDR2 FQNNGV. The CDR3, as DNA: TGTGCCAGCAGCACGACAGGGCGACCCACAGAGACCCAGTACTTC. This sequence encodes CASSTTGRPTETQYF.

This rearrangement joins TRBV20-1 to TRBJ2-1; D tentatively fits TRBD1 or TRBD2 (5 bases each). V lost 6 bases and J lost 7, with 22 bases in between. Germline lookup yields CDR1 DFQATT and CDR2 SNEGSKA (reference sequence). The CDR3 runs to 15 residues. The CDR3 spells CSASGIGRVGNEQFF. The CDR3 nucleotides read TGCAGTGCCAGCGGCATCGGCAGGGTGGGAAATGAGCAGTTCTTC.

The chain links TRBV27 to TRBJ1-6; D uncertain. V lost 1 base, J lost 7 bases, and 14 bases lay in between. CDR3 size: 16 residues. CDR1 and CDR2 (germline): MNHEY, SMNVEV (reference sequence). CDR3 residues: CASSLFGPRVNSPLHF. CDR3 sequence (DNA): TGTGCCAGCAGTTTATTCGGGCCGAGAGTCAATTCACCCCTCCACTTT.

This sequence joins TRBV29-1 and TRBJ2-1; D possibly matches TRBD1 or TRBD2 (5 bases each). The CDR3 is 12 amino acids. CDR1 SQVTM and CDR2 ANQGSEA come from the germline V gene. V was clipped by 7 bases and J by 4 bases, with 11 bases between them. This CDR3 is CSAGTGYNEQFF. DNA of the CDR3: TGCAGCGCCGGGACGGGATACAATGAGCAGTTCTTC.

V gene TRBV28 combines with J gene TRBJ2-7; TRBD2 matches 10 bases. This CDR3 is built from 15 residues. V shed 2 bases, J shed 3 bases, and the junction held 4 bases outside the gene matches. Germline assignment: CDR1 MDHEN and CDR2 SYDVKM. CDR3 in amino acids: CASSLPTSGYYEQYF. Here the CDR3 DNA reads TGTGCCAGCAGTTTACCGACTAGCGGGTACTACGAGCAGTACTTC.

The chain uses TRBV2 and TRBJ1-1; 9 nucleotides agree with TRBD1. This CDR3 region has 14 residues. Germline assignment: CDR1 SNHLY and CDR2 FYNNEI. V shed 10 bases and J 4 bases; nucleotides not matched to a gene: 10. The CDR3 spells CATRTGGQGTEAFF. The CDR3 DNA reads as TGTGCCACGAGAACAGGGGGCCAGGGCACTGAAGCTTTCTTT.

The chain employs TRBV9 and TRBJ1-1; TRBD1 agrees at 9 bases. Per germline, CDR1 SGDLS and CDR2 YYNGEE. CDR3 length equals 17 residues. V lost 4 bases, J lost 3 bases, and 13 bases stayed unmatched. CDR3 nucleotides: TGTGCCAGCAGCTCCGGGACAGGGATCGGAATGTACACTGAAGCTTTCTTT. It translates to CASSSGTGIGMYTEAFF.

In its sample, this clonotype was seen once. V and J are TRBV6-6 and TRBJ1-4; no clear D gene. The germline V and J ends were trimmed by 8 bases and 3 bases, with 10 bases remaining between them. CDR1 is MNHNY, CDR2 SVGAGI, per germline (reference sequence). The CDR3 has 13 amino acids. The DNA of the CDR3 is TGTGCCAGCGCTGCGTCAGCTAATGAAAAACTGTTTTTT. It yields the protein CASAASANEKLFF.

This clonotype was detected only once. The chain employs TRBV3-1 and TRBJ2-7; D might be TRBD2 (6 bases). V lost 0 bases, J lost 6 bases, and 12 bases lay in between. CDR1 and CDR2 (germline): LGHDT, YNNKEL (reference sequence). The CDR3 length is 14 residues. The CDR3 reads CASSQDRGLGEQYF. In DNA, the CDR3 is TGTGCCAGCAGCCAAGATAGGGGACTGGGCGAGCAGTACTTC.

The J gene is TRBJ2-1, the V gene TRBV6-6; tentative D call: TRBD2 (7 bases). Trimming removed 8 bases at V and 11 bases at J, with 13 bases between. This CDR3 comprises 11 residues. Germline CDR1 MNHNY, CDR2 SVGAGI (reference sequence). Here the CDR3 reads CASAGALKQFF. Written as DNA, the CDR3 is TGTGCCAGCGCGGGGGCCCTGAAGCAGTTCTTC.

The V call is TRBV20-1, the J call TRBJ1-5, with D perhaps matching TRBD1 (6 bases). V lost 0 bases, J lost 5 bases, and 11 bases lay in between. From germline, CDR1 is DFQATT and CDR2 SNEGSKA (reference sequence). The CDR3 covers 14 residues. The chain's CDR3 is CSARDWAGDQPQHF. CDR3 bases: TGCAGTGCTAGAGATTGGGCAGGGGATCAGCCCCAGCATTTT.

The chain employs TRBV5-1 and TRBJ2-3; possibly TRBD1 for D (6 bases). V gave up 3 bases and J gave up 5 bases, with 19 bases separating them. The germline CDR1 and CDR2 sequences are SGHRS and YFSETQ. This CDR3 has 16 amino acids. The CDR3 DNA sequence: TGCGCCAGCAGCTACGACACAGGGACCCCGGGAGATACGCAGTATTTT. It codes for CASSYDTGTPGDTQYF.

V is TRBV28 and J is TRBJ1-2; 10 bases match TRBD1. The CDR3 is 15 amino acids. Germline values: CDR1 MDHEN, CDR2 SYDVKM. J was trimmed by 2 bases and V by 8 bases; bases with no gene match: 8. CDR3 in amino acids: CASSGQGGPNYGYTF. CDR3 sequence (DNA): TGTGCCAGCTCCGGACAGGGGGGACCCAACTATGGCTACACCTTC.